The 27 T cell receptor beta chains below were found in one sample sequenced in a study of cytomegalovirus exposure and HLA in healthy donors. A multiplex PCR was run with 60 Vbeta primers and 13 Jbeta primers. The method was immunoSEQ multiplex PCR; TCRdb's version includes in-frame clones alone and lacks a portion of them. Found here are approximately 96,000 clones, approximately 79% of them singletons; the top ten hold under 2%. Sample: PBMCs. The receptors were sampled from a male donor in good health and CMV-seronegative.

The chain joins TRBV29-1 to TRBJ2-1, with D unclear. The CDR3 totals 15 residues. Germline V lookup: CDR1 SQVTM, CDR2 ANQGSEA. Trimming shortened V by 3 bases and J by 2 bases, and 14 bases separated the two germline ends. In DNA, the CDR3 is TGCAGCGTTGATCTGGTGAGAAGTCCCTACAATGAGCAGTTCTTC. This encodes CSVDLVRSPYNEQFF.

The chain joins TRBV28 to TRBJ1-2; TRBD1 aligns across 10 bases. V lost 8 bases and J lost 5; bases outside the gene matches: 14. Germline assignment: CDR1 MDHEN and CDR2 SYDVKM. The CDR3 covers 16 residues. The CDR3, as DNA: TGTGCCAGCTCTGATAGGCCGGGACAGGGGTCTTATGGCTACACCTTC. Translating gives CASSDRPGQGSYGYTF.

The chain employs TRBV5-4 and TRBJ2-7, with 10 bases identical to TRBD2. V was pared by 4 bases and J by 3 bases, with 1 base of the junction left unmatched. Germline loops: CDR1 SGHNT, CDR2 YYREEE (reference sequence). This CDR3 is built from 13 residues. The CDR3 sequence is CASSRTSGYEQYF. CDR3 bases: TGTGCCAGCAGCCGGACTAGCGGCTACGAGCAGTACTTC.

Note on this clone: Other DNA sequences within the sample encode an identical CDR3. This chain uses TRBV27 with TRBJ1-1; D gene unclear. V lost 2 bases and J 2 bases, leaving 9 bases between the germline ends. The germline V gene encodes CDR1 MNHEY and CDR2 SMNVEV (reference sequence). The CDR3 totals 14 residues. The CDR3 DNA is TGTGCCAGCAGTTTACTAGCCCGTAACACTGAAGCTTTCTTT. Its translation: CASSLLARNTEAFF.

This chain connects TRBV9 to TRBJ2-5; 9 bases align to TRBD2. With V trimmed by 2 bases and J by 5 bases, 7 bases remained unmatched. CDR3 length equals 15 residues. Germline CDR1 SGDLS, CDR2 YYNGEE. This CDR3 is CASSVVAGVGETQYF. The CDR3 DNA is TGTGCCAGCAGCGTGGTAGCGGGAGTCGGGGAGACCCAGTACTTC.

V usage is TRBV6-1 and J usage is TRBJ2-1; D might be TRBD2 (5 bases). The CDR3 has 12 residues. Germline assignment: CDR1 MNHNS and CDR2 SASEGT. V shed 4 bases and J shed 8 bases, with 9 bases lying between them. This CDR3 is CASSVRTDEQFF. DNA of the CDR3: TGTGCCAGCAGTGTCCGGACTGATGAGCAGTTCTTC.

The CDR3 reads CASSLPLGVNTGELFF. The CDR3 coding sequence is TGTGCCAGCAGCTTACCCCTCGGGGTAAACACCGGGGAGCTGTTTTTT. V is TRBV5-6 and J is TRBJ2-2; tentative D call: TRBD2 (5 bases). There are 16 residues in the CDR3. The germline V and J ends were trimmed by 2 bases and 2 bases, with 13 bases remaining between them. Germline V gene data show CDR1 as SGHDT and CDR2 as YYEEEE.

Points on this clone: The junction departs from the called germline gene at one end, perhaps through a read error. The chain couples TRBV28 to TRBJ1-1; a weak D match, TRBD1 (5 bases). There are 13 residues in the CDR3. Germline V gene data show CDR1 as MDHEN and CDR2 as SYDVKM. The CDR3 bases are TGTGCCAGCAGTTACGGCCAGGACACAGAAGCTTTCTTT. Its translation: CASSYGQDTEAFF.

Remarks on this clone: This specimen includes other DNA sequences encoding the same CDR3. The chain employs TRBV25-1 and TRBJ2-7; D is perhaps TRBD2 (5 bases). V lost 3 bases and J 2 bases, leaving 17 bases between the germline ends. Germline V gives CDR1 MGHDK, CDR2 SYGVNS. The CDR3 length is 16 residues. The chain's CDR3 is CASSEMFSDGTYEQYF. The CDR3 nucleotides read TGTGCCAGCAGTGAGATGTTCTCGGACGGGACCTACGAGCAGTACTTC.

V and J are TRBV6-1 and TRBJ1-1, with D possibly TRBD1 on 5 matching bases. Between the trimmed V and J ends, which lost 6 bases and 3 bases, there was a span of 11 bases. This CDR3 is built from 13 residues. The germline CDR1 and CDR2 sequences are MNHNS and SASEGT. Here the CDR3 reads CASSGTWDTEAFF. The CDR3 coding sequence is TGTGCCAGCAGCGGGACTTGGGACACTGAAGCTTTCTTT.

The chain links TRBV6-4 to TRBJ2-2; unclear D gene. CDR1 and CDR2 from the germline V gene are MRHNA and SNTAGT. The CDR3 has 14 amino acids. V lost 6 bases, J lost 3 bases, and 11 bases lay in between. The CDR3 sequence: CASRRLRDTGELFF. In DNA form, the CDR3 reads TGTGCCAGCAGAAGACTTCGGGACACCGGGGAGCTGTTTTTT.

The J gene is TRBJ2-7, the V gene TRBV27, with 7 positions matching TRBD2. CDR1 is MNHEY, CDR2 SMNVEV, per germline (reference sequence). The CDR3 sequence is 14 residues long. After removal of 5 bases from V and 2 bases from J, the junction contained 6 bases not matched to a gene. The CDR3 sequence is CASSPSGRAYEQYF. Here the CDR3 DNA reads TGTGCCAGCAGTCCTTCGGGGAGGGCCTACGAGCAGTACTTC.

V is TRBV9 and J is TRBJ2-2, with D maybe TRBD2 (5 bases). Trimming removed 0 bases from V and 0 bases from J, with 9 bases in between. The CDR3 covers 16 residues. Germline CDR1 and CDR2: SGDLS and YYNGEE. The CDR3, as DNA: TGTGCCAGCAGCGTAGGGGAGCGGCCGAACACCGGGGAGCTGTTTTTT. Protein product: CASSVGERPNTGELFF.

V gene TRBV27 combines with J gene TRBJ2-7; 7 bases align to TRBD2. This CDR3 region has 14 residues. Unmatched junction bases numbered 7, after V lost 6 bases and J lost 2 bases. Germline loops: CDR1 MNHEY, CDR2 SMNVEV (reference sequence). CDR3 coding DNA: TGTGCCAGCAGACTCATAGCGGGTACCTACGAGCAGTACTTC. Translation gives CASRLIAGTYEQYF.

This chain connects TRBV27 to TRBJ2-1, with 8 bases fitting TRBD1. The CDR3 is made up of 12 amino acids. CDR1 is MNHEY and CDR2 is SMNVEV in the germline V gene (reference sequence). The junction had 2 bases not matched to a gene; V was cut back by 4 bases and J by 9 bases. CDR3 DNA sequence: TGTGCCAGCAGTTCCGGGACAGGTGAGCAGTTCTTC. Translated: CASSSGTGEQFF.

The CDR3 protein is CASSLFARALYGYTF. The CDR3 region has the DNA TGTGCCAGCAGTTTATTCGCCAGAGCGCTCTATGGCTACACCTTC. V and J are TRBV27 and TRBJ1-2; D call uncertain. In germline, CDR1 is MNHEY, CDR2 SMNVEV (reference sequence). Trimming shortened V by 1 base and J by 4 bases, and 13 bases separated the two germline ends. The CDR3 runs to 15 residues.

This clone was seen only a few times. The chain has TRBV25-1 and TRBJ1-6, with TRBD1 as a possible D gene (5 bases). The length of the CDR3 is 15 residues. Between the trimmed V and J ends, which lost 1 base and 9 bases, there was a span of 13 bases. Germline assignment: CDR1 MGHDK and CDR2 SYGVNS. CDR3 in DNA: TGTGCCAGCAGTGAATCAGACAGCCCCAGTTCACCCCTCCACTTT. It translates to CASSESDSPSSPLHF.

The chain carries TRBV28 and TRBJ2-3; 8 nucleotides align to TRBD2. The CDR3 extends over 16 amino acids. The junction had 6 bases not matched to a gene; V was cut back by 3 bases and J by 1 base. Germline CDR1 reads MDHEN; CDR2 reads SYDVKM. CDR3 loop: CASSFQAGERTDTQYF. The CDR3 DNA is TGTGCCAGCAGTTTTCAAGCGGGAGAACGCACAGATACGCAGTATTTT.

This clone was counted between two and nine times. The chain links TRBV29-1 to TRBJ2-7; 7 bases are a match to TRBD2. J lost 1 base, V lost 4 bases, and 13 bases had no gene match. This CDR3 is 16 amino acids long. Germline V gene lookup returns CDR1 SQVTM and CDR2 ANQGSEA. DNA for the CDR3: TGCAGCGTTGCCGGCCGGCTAGCGGACCCATCCTACGAGCAGTACTTC. This gives the protein CSVAGRLADPSYEQYF.

This clone was found once. The chain couples TRBV7-2 to TRBJ2-7; the match to TRBD1 covers 8 bases. CDR1 is SGHTA and CDR2 is FQGNSA in the germline V gene. The V and J ends lost 4 bases and 6 bases, in that order; junction bases with no gene match: 11. There are 15 residues in the CDR3. The CDR3 protein is CASSSSGQGGREQYF. The CDR3 region has the DNA TGTGCCAGCAGCTCGTCAGGACAGGGAGGACGCGAGCAGTACTTC.

The V and J genes are TRBV28 and TRBJ2-7; a weak D match, TRBD2 (5 bases). CDR1 and CDR2 (germline): MDHEN, SYDVKM. The CDR3 is 13 amino acids. With 3 bases removed from V and 0 bases from J, the gap between germline ends came to 6 bases. CDR3 nucleotide sequence: TGTGCCAGCAGTTTGGGGAGCTCCTACGAGCAGTACTTC. Protein product: CASSLGSSYEQYF.

The chain links TRBV9 to TRBJ2-7; perhaps TRBD1 as D (5 bases). V was trimmed by 0 bases and J by 7 bases, leaving 14 bases between them. Germline CDR1 SGDLS, CDR2 YYNGEE. This CDR3 has 14 residues. In nucleotides, the CDR3 is TGTGCCAGCAGCGTAGAGGCAGGGTTGGGAGAGCAGTACTTC. Translating it yields CASSVEAGLGEQYF.

This clone was seen just once. The chain employs TRBV30 and TRBJ2-2; D not resolved. Trimming pared 1 base from V and 4 bases from J, leaving 7 bases between. The germline V gene has CDR1 GTSNPN and CDR2 SVGIG (reference sequence). CDR3 size: 13 residues. The CDR3 spells CAWSETRTGELFF. DNA for the CDR3: TGTGCCTGGAGTGAAACGCGCACCGGGGAGCTGTTTTTT. Full variable domain (outside the CDR3, taken from reference TRBV30 and TRBJ2-2): SQTIHQWPATLVQPVGSPLSLECTVEGTSNPNLYWYRQAAGRGLQLLFYSVGIGQISSEVPQNLSASRPQDRQFILSSKKLLLSDSGFYLCAWSETRTGELFFGEGSRLTVL.

V gene TRBV30 combines with J gene TRBJ2-3; D is possibly TRBD2 (6 bases). This CDR3 is built from 14 residues. V dropped 2 bases and J dropped 3 bases, with 12 bases sitting between them. CDR1 GTSNPN and CDR2 SVGIG come from the germline V gene (reference sequence). CDR3 amino acids: CAWSQGLLTDTQYF. Written as DNA, the CDR3 is TGTGCCTGGAGTCAGGGACTTTTAACAGATACGCAGTATTTT. The full variable domain, in which reference TRBV30 and TRBJ2-3 provide the parts outside the CDR3, is SQTIHQWPATLVQPVGSPLSLECTVEGTSNPNLYWYRQAAGRGLQLLFYSVGIGQISSEVPQNLSASRPQDRQFILSSKKLLLSDSGFYLCAWSQGLLTDTQYFGPGTRLTVL.

The rearrangement links TRBV14 to TRBJ2-1; TRBD2 agrees at 8 bases. Looked up from germline, CDR1 is SGHDN and CDR2 is FVKESK. The V and J ends lost 4 bases and 8 bases, in that order; junction bases with no gene match: 13. The CDR3 contains 16 residues. The CDR3 coding sequence is TGTGCCAGCAGCCTAAAAACCGGGACTAGATTTTATGAGCAGTTCTTC. This codes for CASSLKTGTRFYEQFF.

This clone showed up just once. This rearrangement joins TRBV6-1 to TRBJ1-5; 8 bases align to TRBD1. CDR1 and CDR2 (germline): MNHNS, SASEGT. The CDR3 loop spans 15 amino acids. V lost 8 bases, J lost 2 bases, and 8 bases stayed unmatched. The CDR3 is CASVYRGVGNQPQHF. Here the CDR3 DNA reads TGTGCCAGCGTCTACAGGGGGGTGGGCAATCAGCCCCAGCATTTT.

This clone came up once. The chain carries TRBV9 and TRBJ2-2; the match to TRBD1 covers 11 bases. The CDR3 runs 15 residues. V lost 3 bases, J lost 6 bases, and 4 bases stayed unmatched. Germline values: CDR1 SGDLS, CDR2 YYNGEE. CDR3 DNA: TGTGCCAGCAGCGGGACAGGGGGCGAAGCCGGGGAGCTGTTTTTT. Encoded protein: CASSGTGGEAGELFF.